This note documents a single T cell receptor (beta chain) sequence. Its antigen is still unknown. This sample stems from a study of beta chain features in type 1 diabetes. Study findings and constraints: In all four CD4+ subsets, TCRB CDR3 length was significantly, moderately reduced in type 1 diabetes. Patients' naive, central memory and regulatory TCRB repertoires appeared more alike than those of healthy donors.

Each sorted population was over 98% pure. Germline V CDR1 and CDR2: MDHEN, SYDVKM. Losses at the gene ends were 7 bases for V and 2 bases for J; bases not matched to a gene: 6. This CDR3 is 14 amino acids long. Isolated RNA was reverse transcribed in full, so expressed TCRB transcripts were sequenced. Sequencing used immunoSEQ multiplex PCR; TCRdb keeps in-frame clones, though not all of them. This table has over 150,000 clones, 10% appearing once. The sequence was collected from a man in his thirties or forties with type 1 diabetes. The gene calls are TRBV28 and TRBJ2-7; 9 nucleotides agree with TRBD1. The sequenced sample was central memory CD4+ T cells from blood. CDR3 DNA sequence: TGTGCCAGCACACCGGGACAGGGTCCCTACGAGCAGTACTTC. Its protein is CASTPGQGPYEQYF.